This entry lists 10 T cell receptor beta chains sequenced from one sample in a study of T cell responses to AZD1222 COVID-19 vaccine. TCRdb keeps only in-frame clones here, not all; method: immunoSEQ multiplex PCR. The sample includes roughly 100,000 clones, roughly nine tenths seen only once; the top ten take more than 1.5%. The source material was peripheral blood, sampled on day 0 of AZD1222 vaccination. All receptors come from an adult in good health.

CDR3 sequence (DNA): TGTGCCAGCAGCAGGTCCCGCAGCTCTAATTCACCCCTCCACTTT. Translation gives CASSRSRSSNSPLHF. The chain links TRBV11-1 to TRBJ1-6; no clear D gene. Trimming took off 5 bases at V and 6 bases at J, with 14 bases between the two ends. CDR1 is SGHAT, CDR2 FQDESV, per germline (reference sequence). This CDR3 spans 15 amino acids. The full variable domain, in which reference TRBV11-1 and TRBJ1-6 provide the parts outside the CDR3, is EAEVAQSPRYKITEKSQAVAFWCDPISGHATLYWYRQILGQGPELLVQFQDESVVDDSQLPKDRFSAERLKGVDSTLKIQPAELGDSAMYLCASSRSRSSNSPLHFGNGTRLTVT.

The chain couples TRBV3-1 (or the pseudogene TRBV3-2) to TRBJ2-7; D is undetermined. Germline V CDR1 and CDR2: LGHDT, YNNKEL (reference sequence). The CDR3 contains 13 residues. The V gene lost 6 bases and the J gene lost 6 bases, with 15 bases spanning the gap. The CDR3 DNA reads TGTGCCAGCAGGGGCTGGGAAACGGGCGAGCAGTACTTC. It codes for CASRGWETGEQYF.

The V gene is TRBV7-9, the J gene TRBJ1-1; D remains ambiguous. The CDR3 is 13 residues long. V lost 5 bases to trimming and J lost 1 base, with 8 bases between them. Germline CDR1 reads SEHNR; CDR2 reads FQNEAQ (reference sequence). The CDR3 loop is CASSTQSNTEAFF. CDR3 DNA sequence: TGTGCCAGCAGCACTCAATCGAACACTGAAGCTTTCTTT.

CDR3 nucleotides: TGTGCCAGCTCACCACAACCCCGGGGGTCCTACGAGCAGTACTTC. It yields the protein CASSPQPRGSYEQYF. This sequence joins TRBV18 and TRBJ2-7; D might be TRBD2 (6 bases). Germline values: CDR1 KGHSH, CDR2 LQKENI. V was pared by 1 base and J by 1 base, with 11 bases between. CDR3 length: 15 amino acids.

This clone was seen just once. V usage is TRBV5-6 and J usage is TRBJ1-4, with D possibly matching TRBD1 (5 bases). CDR3 length: 15 amino acids. V was pared by 2 bases and J by 7 bases, with 15 bases between. The germline V gene has CDR1 SGHDT and CDR2 YYEEEE. CDR3 bases: TGTGCCAGCAGCTTCACCGGGGCAGGGTCTGAAAAACTGTTTTTT. Its protein is CASSFTGAGSEKLFF.

V usage is TRBV29-1 and J usage is TRBJ2-1, with 7 bases identical to TRBD2. The junction had 13 bases not matched to a gene; V was cut back by 0 bases and J by 8 bases. The germline CDR1 and CDR2 sequences are SQVTM and ANQGSEA. The CDR3 spans 16 residues. The CDR3 loop reads CSVEDVVRGEHDEQFF. In nucleotides, the CDR3 is TGCAGCGTTGAAGATGTGGTACGGGGGGAGCACGATGAGCAGTTCTTC.

The chain has TRBV4-3 and TRBJ1-4; TRBD1 matches at 7 bases. The germline V gene encodes CDR1 LGHNA and CDR2 YSLEER. The V and J ends lost 2 bases and 8 bases, in that order; junction bases with no gene match: 14. The CDR3 consists of 17 residues. CDR3 sequence (DNA): TGCGCCAGCAGCCAATCCCAAGGGCAGGGGGAGGGAGAAAAACTGTTTTTT. Translation gives CASSQSQGQGEGEKLFF.

The chain carries TRBV30 and TRBJ1-1; D is unresolved. Trimming pared 7 bases from V and 1 base from J, leaving 13 bases between. The CDR3 contains 13 residues. Per germline, CDR1 GTSNPN and CDR2 SVGIG (reference sequence). The CDR3 sequence is CAFNAVGNTEAFF. CDR3 DNA sequence: TGTGCCTTCAACGCCGTTGGGAACACTGAAGCTTTCTTT.

The gene calls are TRBV5-1 and TRBJ1-5; weak D call: TRBD1 (5 bases). The ends were cut back, 0 bases at V and 10 bases at J, with 8 bases in the middle. There are 12 residues in the CDR3. Germline CDR1 SGHRS, CDR2 YFSETQ. The CDR3 spells CASSLDRRPQHF. DNA of the CDR3: TGCGCCAGCAGCTTGGACAGGAGACCCCAGCATTTT.

This chain joins TRBV4-1 and TRBJ1-2, with TRBD1 as a possible D gene (5 bases). The CDR3 runs to 16 residues. Trimming removed 0 bases at V and 6 bases at J, with 17 bases between. CDR1 MGHRA and CDR2 YSYEKL come from the germline V gene. The CDR3 sequence is CASSQEGVGQGDGYTF. CDR3 DNA sequence: TGCGCCAGCAGCCAAGAAGGGGTTGGACAAGGGGATGGCTACACCTTC.